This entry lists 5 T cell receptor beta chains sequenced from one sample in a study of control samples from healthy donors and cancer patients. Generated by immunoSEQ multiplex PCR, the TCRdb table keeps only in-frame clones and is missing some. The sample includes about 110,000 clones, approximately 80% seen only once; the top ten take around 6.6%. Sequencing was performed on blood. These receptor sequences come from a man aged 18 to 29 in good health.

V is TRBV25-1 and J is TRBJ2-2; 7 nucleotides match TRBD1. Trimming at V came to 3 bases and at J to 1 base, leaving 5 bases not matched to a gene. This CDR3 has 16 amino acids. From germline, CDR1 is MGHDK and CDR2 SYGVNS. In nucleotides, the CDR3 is TGTGCCAGCAGTGAGGGACAGACACTGAACACCGGGGAGCTGTTTTTT. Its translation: CASSEGQTLNTGELFF.

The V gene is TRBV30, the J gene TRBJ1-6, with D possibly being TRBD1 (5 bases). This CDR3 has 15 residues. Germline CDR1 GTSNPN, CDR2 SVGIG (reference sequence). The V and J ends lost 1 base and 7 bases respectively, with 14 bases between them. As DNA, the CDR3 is TGTGCCTGGAGTGCGGGCCAGGGAGGGAATTCACCCCTCCACTTT. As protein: CAWSAGQGGNSPLHF.

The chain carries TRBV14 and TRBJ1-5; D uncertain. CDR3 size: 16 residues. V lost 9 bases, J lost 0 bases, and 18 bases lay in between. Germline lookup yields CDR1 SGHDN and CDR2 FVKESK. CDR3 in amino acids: CARNLLQVYSNQPQHF. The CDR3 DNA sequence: TGTGCCAGAAATTTACTCCAGGTTTATAGCAATCAGCCCCAGCATTTT.

The CDR3 nucleotides are TGTGCCAGCAGTTTGGGGTCTAGCGGGGGTTACGAGCAGTACTTC. As protein: CASSLGSSGGYEQYF. The gene calls are TRBV28 and TRBJ2-7; 10 bases match TRBD2. Germline assignment: CDR1 MDHEN and CDR2 SYDVKM. There are 15 residues in the CDR3. The ends lost 3 bases at V and 4 bases at J; junction bases unmatched: 6.

The CDR3 here is CASSERGADGYTF. As DNA, the CDR3 is TGTGCCAGCAGTGAGCGGGGGGCGGATGGCTACACCTTC. This chain connects TRBV2 to TRBJ1-2; D may be TRBD1 (6 bases). The V end was cut by 3 bases, the J end by 6 bases, with 11 bases between. The CDR3 runs 13 residues. Per germline, CDR1 SNHLY and CDR2 FYNNEI.